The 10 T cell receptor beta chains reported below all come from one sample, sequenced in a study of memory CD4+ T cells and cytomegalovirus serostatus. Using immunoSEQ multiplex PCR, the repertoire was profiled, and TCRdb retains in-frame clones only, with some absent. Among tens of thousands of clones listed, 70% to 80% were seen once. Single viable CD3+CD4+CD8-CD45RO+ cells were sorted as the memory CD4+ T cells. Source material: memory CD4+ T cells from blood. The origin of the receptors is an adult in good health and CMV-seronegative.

CDR3 DNA: TGTGCCAGCAGCTTGCTAGACTTTGCCGGCTACGAGCAGTACTTC. It encodes CASSLLDFAGYEQYF. The chain uses TRBV7-2 and TRBJ2-5, with no clear D. The end of the DNA is better explained by TRBJ2-7, so the J call may be wrong. CDR3 length: 15 amino acids. Germline loops: CDR1 SGHTA, CDR2 FQGNSA.

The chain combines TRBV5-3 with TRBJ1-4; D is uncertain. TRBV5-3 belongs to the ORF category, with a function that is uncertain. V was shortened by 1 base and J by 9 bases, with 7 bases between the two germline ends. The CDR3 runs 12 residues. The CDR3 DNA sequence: TGTGCCAGAAGCTTGCCCTTGAAAAAACTGTTTTTT. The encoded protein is CARSLPLKKLFF.

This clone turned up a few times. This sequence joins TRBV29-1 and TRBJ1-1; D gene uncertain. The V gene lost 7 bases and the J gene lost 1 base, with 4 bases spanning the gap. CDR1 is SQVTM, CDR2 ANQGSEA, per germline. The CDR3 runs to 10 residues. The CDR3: CSARNTEAFF. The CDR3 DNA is TGCAGCGCACGGAACACTGAAGCTTTCTTT.

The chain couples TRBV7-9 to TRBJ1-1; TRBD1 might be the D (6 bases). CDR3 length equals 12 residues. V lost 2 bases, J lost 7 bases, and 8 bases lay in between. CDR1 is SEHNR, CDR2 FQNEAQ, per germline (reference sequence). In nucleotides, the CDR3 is TGTGCCAGCAGCTTAAGGGGGATTGAAGCTTTCTTT. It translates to CASSLRGIEAFF.

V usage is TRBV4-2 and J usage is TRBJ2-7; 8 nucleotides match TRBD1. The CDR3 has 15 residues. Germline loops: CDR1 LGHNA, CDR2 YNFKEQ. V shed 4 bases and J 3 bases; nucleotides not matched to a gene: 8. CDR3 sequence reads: CASSLSSGTGYEQYF. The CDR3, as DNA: TGTGCCAGCAGCCTATCGTCCGGGACAGGCTACGAGCAGTACTTC.

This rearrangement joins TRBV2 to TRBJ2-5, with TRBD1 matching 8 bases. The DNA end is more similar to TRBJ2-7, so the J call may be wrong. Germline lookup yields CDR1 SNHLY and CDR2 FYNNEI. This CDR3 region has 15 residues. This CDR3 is CASSDPDRASYEQYF. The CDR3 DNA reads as TGTGCCAGCAGTGACCCGGACAGGGCGTCCTACGAGCAGTACTTC.

CDR3 region: CASSTGTGNEQYF. DNA for the CDR3: TGTGCCAGCAGTACCGGGACAGGGAACGAGCAGTACTTC. V and J are TRBV6-6 and TRBJ2-5, with 9 bases aligning to TRBD1. Gene TRBJ2-7 matches the end of the DNA better, so the J call may be wrong. The CDR3 loop spans 13 amino acids. CDR1 is MNHNY, CDR2 SVGAGI, per germline (reference sequence).

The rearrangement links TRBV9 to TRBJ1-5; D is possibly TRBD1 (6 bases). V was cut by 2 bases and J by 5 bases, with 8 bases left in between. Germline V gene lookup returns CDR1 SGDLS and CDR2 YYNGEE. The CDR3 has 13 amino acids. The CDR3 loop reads CASSVAGDQPQHF. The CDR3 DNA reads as TGTGCCAGCAGCGTGGCAGGGGATCAGCCCCAGCATTTT. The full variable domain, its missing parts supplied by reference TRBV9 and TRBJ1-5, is DSGVTQTPKHLITATGQRVTLRCSPRSGDLSVYWYQQSLDQGLQFLIQYYNGEERAKGNILERFSAQQFPDLHSELNLSSLELGDSALYFCASSVAGDQPQHFGDGTRLSIL.

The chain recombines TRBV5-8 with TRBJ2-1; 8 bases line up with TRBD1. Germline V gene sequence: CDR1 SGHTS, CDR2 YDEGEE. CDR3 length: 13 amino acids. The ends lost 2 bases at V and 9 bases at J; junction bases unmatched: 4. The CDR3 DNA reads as TGTGCCAGCAGCTTCGACAGGGGACGTGAGCAGTTCTTC. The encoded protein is CASSFDRGREQFF.

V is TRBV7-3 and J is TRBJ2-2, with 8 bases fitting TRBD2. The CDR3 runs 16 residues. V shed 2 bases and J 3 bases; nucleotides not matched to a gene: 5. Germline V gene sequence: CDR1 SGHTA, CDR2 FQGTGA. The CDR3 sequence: CASSLAGGRDTGELFF. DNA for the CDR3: TGTGCCAGCAGCTTAGCGGGGGGCCGCGACACCGGGGAGCTGTTTTTT.